The T cell receptor beta chain described here comes from a study of regulatory T cells in long-lasting Graves disease (dated by TCRdb to about 2021). As for the study more broadly: Patients with newly diagnosed Graves' disease had been on antithyroid drugs for under 3 months. A total of roughly 33 samples were covered by TCR sequencing, comprising around 13 persistent and around 20 newly diagnosed Graves' disease patients. Patients with persistent Graves' disease were compared with patients with newly diagnosed Graves' disease using TCR sequencing and RNA sequencing of peripheral blood. The study was registered as a clinical trial and conducted in China. Study-wide conclusions, independent of this receptor: Sequencing and analysis were restricted to the TCR beta chain. Persistent disease showed preferential use of TRBV28, TRBJ1-2 and TRBJ2-5, whereas newly diagnosed disease favored TRBV20-1 and TRBJ2-1. The authors acknowledged the small sample size as a limitation that may reduce accuracy. Peripheral blood alone was examined, since thyroid tissue, which constituted the primary lesion, could not be accessed. Patients with persistent disease shared more public clonotypes (approximately 2,500) than newly diagnosed patients did (nearly 1,000). Compared with newly diagnosed patients, patients with persistent Graves' disease had lower TCR Shannon entropy and fewer highly expanded clones, which suggests clonal expansion.

The time point tag for this specimen amounts to: newly diagnosed GD, antithyroid drugs for less than 3 months. For both TCR sequencing and RNA sequencing, RNA was extracted from PBMCs in TRIzol. The diagnosis of Graves' disease followed American Thyroid Association guidelines. Patients for the study were recruited at an endocrinology department in Xi'an, China. Each patient gave approximately 10 milliliters of peripheral blood, collected in an EDTA anticoagulant tube. PBMCs were isolated by Ficoll Paque Plus density gradient separation without further T cell sorting. An Agilent 2100 Bioanalyzer and agarose gel were used to assess RNA quality, and a NanoDrop 2000 was used to measure RNA concentration. From the cysteine through the phenylalanine, the CDR3 covers 14 amino acids. Only the CDR3 DNA is retained, 42 bases long and in frame from the first base. V is pared back by 3 bases and J by 10 bases, with 13 bases lying between the germline termini. CDR1 and CDR2 were assigned from the germline V gene as ENHRY and SYGVKD.

Library preparation was by multiplex PCR. The sample was run on an Illumina HiSeq 4000. To build TCR beta libraries, CDR3 regions were amplified by Arm-PCR using iRepertoire HTBI primers. Gel purification was performed on PCR products prior to sequencing. The source study handled its data this way. Gene usage analysis of CDR3 amino acid clonotypes relied on the 62 TRBV and about 13 TRBJ segments identified across samples. COPE and FqMerger were used to merge filtered high-quality paired reads into contigs. BLAST was used to align contigs to IMGT TRBV, TRBD and TRBJ reference genes, and CDR3 was defined according to IMGT. Clonotypes above 0.1% frequency were classified as highly expanded clones. Shannon entropy served as the measure of repertoire diversity, while the Gini coefficient captured V-J evenness. Clonotypes shared by more than one individual were considered public. The public reads were reanalyzed by TCRdb: fastp trimming at Q25, MiXCR alignment, in-frame beta chains only. Each record represents a unique CDR3 protein, reported with the most common genes and DNA among its rows. In this record, the V and J calls reflect TCRdb's handling and not the investigators' own analysis. The sample includes roughly 430,000 distinct CDR3 sequences, with around 15% observed a single time. In total, the top ten clones hold roughly a tenth of the sample.

A word on this clonotype: Its antigen remains unidentified. The input lacks base qualities; no much larger clone sits a single base away.

These data were also filed under a second study, of T cells in Graves' hyperthyroidism and ophthalmopathy. As described in the second report: A patient counted as having stable Graves' hyperthyroidism if no progression to ophthalmopathy occurred over 18 months of follow-up. Hyperthyroidism patients were aged 18 to 65 years and newly diagnosed, with disease duration of less than 2 months. Exclusion was applied to patients with uncontrolled infections, other autoimmune diseases, pregnancy or lactation. Diagnoses were established on the basis of clinical symptoms, serum thyroxine and TRAb, thyroid ultrasound, and orbital computed tomography. The first round of RT-PCR for the TCR CDR3 was performed with the HTBI primer set and the Qiagen OneStep RT-PCR kit. Blood samples also contained most of the expanded thyroid clonotypes (frequency above 0.001), which suggests that blood repertoires may reflect thyroid immune responses. In cross-validation, a model built on a 13 V-J signature told ophthalmopathy apart from stable hyperthyroidism with 85% to 90% sensitivity and around 83% specificity, and in testing the same model reached 80%/75%. During validation, the model predicted progression to ophthalmopathy a median of approximately 7 months ahead of onset, with almost 71% sensitivity and about 75% specificity. A discovery cohort of about 95 patients, roughly 45 with Graves' ophthalmopathy and more than 55 with stable Graves' hyperthyroidism, was used to find distinguishing TCR V-J signatures. Prospective prediction of ophthalmopathy was tested in an independent validation cohort consisting of about 20 hyperthyroidism patients and about 17 patients who later progressed to ophthalmopathy. The approximately 98 discovery patients were randomly divided into training and test sets at a 7:3 ratio. In six Graves' hyperthyroidism patients, the study also compared T-cell repertoires from thyroid tissue with T-cell repertoires from blood. Once sampling was done, hyperthyroidism patients were given methimazole at a starting dose of 30 mg daily, whereas ophthalmopathy patients were given high-dose intravenous methylprednisolone. Libraries were constructed in a second round of multiplex PCR, after which size selection and purification were performed. The libraries were sequenced on an Illumina HiSeq2000 using paired-end 100 bp reads. SOAPnuke was used to process the raw data, throwing out any read that contained adapters or uncalled bases, had a mean Phred below 15, or lacked an exact constant-primer or identifier match. High-quality paired reads were merged with COPE v1.2.5, and unique nucleotide sequences were defined as clonotypes. MiTCR v1.1 was used to align clonotypes to the IMGT TRBV, TRBD and TRBJ reference segments. Only V-J combinations with frequency above 0.0001, covering about 99% of repertoires, were analysed. A TCS score was defined as the ratio of F50 (clonal expansion) to E x V (chaos), with BLOSUM62-based TCRdist applied between CDR3 peptides within each V-J. Welch's t-statistics and random forest reduced 500 to 650 V-J features to some 14, which were used in a naive Bayes classifier (R e1071). Sample size was not statistically predetermined, and investigators were not blinded to group allocation. The paper describes TCR Vbeta CDR3 sequencing of around 140 peripheral blood samples, made up of 43 ophthalmopathy patients, around 78 hyperthyroidism patients and 17 progressor patients.

The source was peripheral blood mononuclear cells (PBMCs), collected at new diagnosis, from a patient treated with antithyroid drugs. The sequence is built from TRBV10-3 and TRBJ1-6; a weak D assignment points to TRBD1 (6 bases agree). This clonotype was sampled from a young woman with Graves disease. Donor details come from another sample of the same person, matched by shared clones. The nucleotides are TGTGCCATCAGTGACCAAGGGGGGCGATCACCCCTCCACTTT. This is translated as CAISDQGGRSPLHF.